A selection of T cell receptor beta chains follows, all from one sample in a study of cytomegalovirus exposure and HLA in healthy donors. Clones were sequenced by immunoSEQ multiplex PCR, and TCRdb holds only the in-frame ones, with some missing. Seen here are fewer than 200,000 clones, around 80% observed once, and the top ten hold 0.5%. The sequenced sample was PBMCs. The source of these receptors is a woman in her forties or fifties in good health and CMV-seronegative. CDR3s leave out the opening cysteine and the closing phenylalanine or tryptophan.

CDR3 length: 12
J gene: TRBJ1-5
V gene: TRBV27
CDR3 protein: ASRKDRRNQPQH

CDR3 length: 12
J gene: TRBJ2-7
V gene: TRBV5-4
CDR3 protein: ASSLGGGAKEQY

CDR3 length: 12
J gene: TRBJ1-4
V gene: TRBV19
CDR3 protein: ASHTRGVSEKLF

CDR3 length: 12
J gene: TRBJ2-3
V gene: TRBV4-3
CDR3 protein: AKRGGVFPDTQY

CDR3 length: 11
J gene: TRBJ2-3
V gene: TRBV9
CDR3 protein: ASSSREADTQY

CDR3 length: 11
J gene: TRBJ2-7
V gene: TRBV10-3
CDR3 protein: AISGDSAYEQY

CDR3 length: 13
J gene: TRBJ2-7
V gene: TRBV18
CDR3 protein: ASSATTGIFDEQY

CDR3 length: 9
J gene: TRBJ2-7
V gene: TRBV2
CDR3 protein: ASTSSYEQY

CDR3 length: 13
J gene: TRBJ2-7
V gene: TRBV7-9
CDR3 protein: ASSQRQGWDGEQY

CDR3 length: 10
J gene: TRBJ1-2
V gene: TRBV19
CDR3 protein: AIMQGVYGYT

CDR3 length: 10
J gene: TRBJ2-1
V gene: TRBV30
CDR3 protein: AWDGLDNEQF

CDR3 length: 13
J gene: TRBJ1-4
V gene: TRBV27
CDR3 protein: ASSLGPQTNEKLF

CDR3 length: 12
J gene: TRBJ2-7
V gene: TRBV5-1
CDR3 protein: ASSAGDRIYEQY

CDR3 length: 9
J gene: TRBJ1-5
V gene: TRBV28
CDR3 protein: ASSLNQPQH

CDR3 length: 13
J gene: TRBJ2-3
V gene: TRBV10-2
CDR3 protein: ASSEWRGQEDTQY

CDR3 length: 15
J gene: TRBJ2-3
V gene: TRBV4-1
CDR3 protein: ASSQESGAIGTDTQY

CDR3 length: 14
J gene: TRBJ2-3
V gene: TRBV19
CDR3 protein: ASSLRDSGHTDTQY

CDR3 length: 14
J gene: TRBJ1-2
V gene: TRBV4-1
CDR3 protein: ASSQGYTGVRYGYT

CDR3 length: 17
J gene: TRBJ2-7
V gene: TRBV7-9
CDR3 protein: ASSLEIRAEGSYSYEQY